The sequence of this T cell receptor (beta chain) was determined in a study of CD4 T cells in relation to SARS-CoV-2 and coronaviruses. Looking at the study overall: PBMCs were cultured with antigen for less than twelve days before TCR beta sequencing.

The data were produced by immunoSEQ multiplex PCR, yet TCRdb's version contains in-frame clones alone and is incomplete. Of tens of thousands of clones in the sample, less than 75% were seen once. Notes on this clone: Its antigen is not identified.

Looked up from germline, CDR1 is SEHNR and CDR2 is FQNEAQ (reference sequence). Trimming took off 3 bases at V and 1 base at J, with 10 bases between the two ends. This CDR3 contains 15 residues. Whole-study results and caveats: About 65% of donors had memory CD4+ clonotypes crossrecognizing SARS-CoV-2 and common cold coronavirus spike.

Before the COVID-19 pandemic, during about 2011-2019, CD4+ T cells were taken from unexposed donors. After more than eight days of culture, CD4+ T cells were isolated. Unexposed-donor CD4+ T cells were probed with SARS-CoV-2 S/N and four cold-coronavirus spikes, cells permitting. Each well had approximately 2.2 million PBMCs in approximately 5% human AB serum with IL-2. V gene TRBV7-9 combines with J gene TRBJ2-1; D tentatively fits TRBD1 or TRBD2 (5 bases each). The clonotype comes from a human donor in good health. Specimen: CD4+ T cells from PBMCs, cultured in vitro. For the CDR3, the DNA is TGTGCCAGCAGCTTCCGGGACGTGTCCTACAATGAGCAGTTCTTC. It is translated as CASSFRDVSYNEQFF.